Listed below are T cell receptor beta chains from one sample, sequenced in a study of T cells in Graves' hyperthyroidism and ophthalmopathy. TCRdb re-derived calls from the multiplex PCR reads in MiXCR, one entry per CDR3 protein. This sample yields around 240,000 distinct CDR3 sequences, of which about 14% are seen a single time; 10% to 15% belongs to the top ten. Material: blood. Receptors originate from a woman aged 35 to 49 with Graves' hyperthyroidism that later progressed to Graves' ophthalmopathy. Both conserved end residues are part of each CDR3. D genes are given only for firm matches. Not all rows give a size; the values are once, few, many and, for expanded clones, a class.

cdr3_nt: TGCAGTGCTAGGGGTAATACCGGGACAGGGGCAAACTATGGCTACACCTTC; cdr3_aa: CSARGNTGTGANYGYTF; clone_size: -; j_call: TRBJ1-2; d_call: TRBD1; v_call: TRBV20-1; cdr3_length: 17
cdr3_nt: TGCAGTGCTAGAGAGGGGGGCTACACCTTC; cdr3_aa: CSAREGGYTF; clone_size: few; j_call: TRBJ1-2; d_call: -; v_call: TRBV20-1; cdr3_length: 10
cdr3_nt: TGTGCCAGCAGCTTAGCGAGTCTCTACCAAGAGACCCAGTACTTC; cdr3_aa: CASSLASLYQETQYF; clone_size: few; j_call: TRBJ2-5; d_call: -; v_call: TRBV7-9; cdr3_length: 15
cdr3_nt: TGCAGTGCTAGAGGGGGCCTGGGAACAGATACGCAGTATTTT; cdr3_aa: CSARGGLGTDTQYF; clone_size: many; j_call: TRBJ2-3; d_call: -; v_call: TRBV20-1; cdr3_length: 14
cdr3_nt: TGTGCCAGCAGTATGGGACCTAACACCGGGGAGCTGTTTTTT; cdr3_aa: CASSMGPNTGELFF; clone_size: few; j_call: TRBJ2-2; d_call: -; v_call: TRBV28; cdr3_length: 14
cdr3_nt: TGCGCCAGCAGCTTGATAGCGGGAGGGCCTTATGAGCAGTTCTTC; cdr3_aa: CASSLIAGGPYEQFF; clone_size: many; j_call: TRBJ2-1; d_call: TRBD2; v_call: TRBV5-1; cdr3_length: 15
cdr3_nt: TGTGCCAGTAGTATAATCGGGGTCCAGCCCCAGCATTTT; cdr3_aa: CASSIIGVQPQHF; clone_size: -; j_call: TRBJ1-5; d_call: -; v_call: TRBV19; cdr3_length: 13
cdr3_nt: TGTGCCAGCAGCTTGAAGGGGACAGGGTTGAGCTATGGCTACACCTTC; cdr3_aa: CASSLKGTGLSYGYTF; clone_size: -; j_call: TRBJ1-2; d_call: TRBD1; v_call: TRBV5-5; cdr3_length: 16
cdr3_nt: TGTGCCAGCAGTGATCAGGGAGAGTACCAAGAGACCCAGTACTTC; cdr3_aa: CASSDQGEYQETQYF; clone_size: many; j_call: TRBJ2-5; d_call: -; v_call: TRBV2; cdr3_length: 15
cdr3_nt: TGTGCCAGCAGGTCAGCTAGCACAGATACGCAGTATTTT; cdr3_aa: CASRSASTDTQYF; clone_size: -; j_call: TRBJ2-3; d_call: -; v_call: TRBV6-2/TRBV6-3; cdr3_length: 13
cdr3_nt: TGTGCCAGCAGCAAGTGGGGGGCGGGAGGGACCGGAGAGACCCAGTACTTC; cdr3_aa: CASSKWGAGGTGETQYF; clone_size: many; j_call: TRBJ2-5; d_call: TRBD2; v_call: TRBV3-1; cdr3_length: 17
cdr3_nt: TGCAGCGCCGTGGGCTTGGCGGGGACCCCATCCGGGGAGCTGTTTTTT; cdr3_aa: CSAVGLAGTPSGELFF; clone_size: many; j_call: TRBJ2-2; d_call: -; v_call: TRBV29-1; cdr3_length: 16
cdr3_nt: TGTGTCAGCAGCTTAGCGGGCACCTTGGACACTGAAGCTTTCTTT; cdr3_aa: CVSSLAGTLDTEAFF; clone_size: -; j_call: TRBJ1-1; d_call: -; v_call: TRBV7-4; cdr3_length: 15
cdr3_nt: TGCAGTGCTGGGACCGGGACAGGGGCCTACGAGCAGTACTTC; cdr3_aa: CSAGTGTGAYEQYF; clone_size: many; j_call: TRBJ2-7; d_call: TRBD1; v_call: TRBV20-1; cdr3_length: 14
cdr3_nt: TGTGCCAGCAGCTTAGTTCCGTTTGAAGCTTTCTTT; cdr3_aa: CASSLVPFEAFF; clone_size: -; j_call: TRBJ1-1; d_call: -; v_call: TRBV11-2; cdr3_length: 12
cdr3_nt: TGTGCCACCCTAGGGAGGATAAGCAATCAGCCCCAGCATTTT; cdr3_aa: CATLGRISNQPQHF; clone_size: many; j_call: TRBJ1-5; d_call: -; v_call: TRBV6-2/TRBV6-3; cdr3_length: 14
cdr3_nt: TGTGCCAGCAGTTCAGACAGGCAGGGTGAAAAACTGTTTTTT; cdr3_aa: CASSSDRQGEKLFF; clone_size: few; j_call: TRBJ1-4; d_call: -; v_call: TRBV12-3/TRBV12-4; cdr3_length: 14
cdr3_nt: TGTGCCAGCAGCTTAGCGCTTTCTAGCGGAAGAAACTACAATGAGCAGTTCTTC; cdr3_aa: CASSLALSSGRNYNEQFF; clone_size: many; j_call: TRBJ2-1; d_call: TRBD2; v_call: TRBV7-9; cdr3_length: 18
cdr3_nt: TGTGCCAGCTCACCGCGGACAGGCAACAATGAGCAGTTCTTC; cdr3_aa: CASSPRTGNNEQFF; clone_size: many; j_call: TRBJ2-1; d_call: TRBD1; v_call: TRBV18; cdr3_length: 14
cdr3_nt: TGCGCCAGCAGCTTGGCCCTCGGGGCCGCCACAGATACGCAGTATTTT; cdr3_aa: CASSLALGAATDTQYF; clone_size: -; j_call: TRBJ2-3; d_call: -; v_call: TRBV5-1; cdr3_length: 16
cdr3_nt: TGCAGTGCTAGAGCAGGGTTGCTATATGATTCACCCCTCCACTTT; cdr3_aa: CSARAGLLYDSPLHF; clone_size: few; j_call: TRBJ1-6; d_call: -; v_call: TRBV20-1; cdr3_length: 15
cdr3_nt: TGTGCCAGCATCAGGGCGGGGACTACCGGGGAGCTGTTTTTT; cdr3_aa: CASIRAGTTGELFF; clone_size: many; j_call: TRBJ2-2; d_call: -; v_call: TRBV2; cdr3_length: 14
cdr3_nt: TGTGCCAGCAGTTCACCCCATGACTTCAATGAGCAGTTCTTC; cdr3_aa: CASSSPHDFNEQFF; clone_size: -; j_call: TRBJ2-1; d_call: -; v_call: TRBV6-1; cdr3_length: 14
cdr3_nt: TGTGCCAGCAGGACAGGGGTCTATAATTCACCCCTCCACTTT; cdr3_aa: CASRTGVYNSPLHF; clone_size: many; j_call: TRBJ1-6; d_call: TRBD1; v_call: TRBV2; cdr3_length: 14
cdr3_nt: TGTGCCAGCAGCCCGGACACCTTTAGCACAGATACGCAGTATTTT; cdr3_aa: CASSPDTFSTDTQYF; clone_size: many; j_call: TRBJ2-3; d_call: -; v_call: TRBV7-9; cdr3_length: 15
cdr3_nt: TGCGCCAGCAGTGACTCTACTTACAATGAGCAGTTCTTC; cdr3_aa: CASSDSTYNEQFF; clone_size: -; j_call: TRBJ2-1; d_call: -; v_call: TRBV10-2; cdr3_length: 13
cdr3_nt: TGTGCCAGCAGTGGGGATTCATCCGGGGAGTTGTTTTTT; cdr3_aa: CASSGDSSGELFF; clone_size: once; j_call: TRBJ2-2; d_call: -; v_call: TRBV28; cdr3_length: 13
cdr3_nt: TGTGCCAGCAGTTCACACAGGGGACTAAACACTGAAGCTTTCTTT; cdr3_aa: CASSSHRGLNTEAFF; clone_size: many; j_call: TRBJ1-1; d_call: TRBD1; v_call: TRBV28; cdr3_length: 15
cdr3_nt: TGTGCCAGCTTTAGTCTCGACAGGGTTGCTGGCACTGAAGCTTTCTTT; cdr3_aa: CASFSLDRVAGTEAFF; clone_size: -; j_call: TRBJ1-1; d_call: TRBD1; v_call: TRBV28; cdr3_length: 16
cdr3_nt: TGTGCCACCGGGGGTGGAGGGGGACTTGCCACAGATACGCAGTATTTT; cdr3_aa: CATGGGGGLATDTQYF; clone_size: many; j_call: TRBJ2-3; d_call: -; v_call: TRBV24-1; cdr3_length: 16
cdr3_nt: TGTGCCTGGAGCCGACTAGCCGGCGATGAGCAGTTCTTC; cdr3_aa: CAWSRLAGDEQFF; clone_size: many; j_call: TRBJ2-1; d_call: TRBD2; v_call: TRBV30; cdr3_length: 13
cdr3_nt: TGTGCCAGTAACCCATCCGGACTAGCGGGACCTAATGAGCAGTTCTTC; cdr3_aa: CASNPSGLAGPNEQFF; clone_size: many; j_call: TRBJ2-1; d_call: TRBD2; v_call: TRBV19; cdr3_length: 16
cdr3_nt: TGTGCCAGCAGCCCAATCACAGGGAACAATTCACCCCTCCACTTT; cdr3_aa: CASSPITGNNSPLHF; clone_size: many; j_call: TRBJ1-6; d_call: -; v_call: TRBV7-2; cdr3_length: 15
cdr3_nt: TGTGCCAGCAGTCCTTTGGGGGACAGGCTTGACTATACTGGGGCCAACGTCCTGACTTTC; cdr3_aa: CASSPLGDRLDYTGANVLTF; clone_size: many; j_call: TRBJ2-6; d_call: TRBD1; v_call: TRBV28; cdr3_length: 20
cdr3_nt: TGTGCCAGCAGCCCGATTAGCGTGGAGACGGATACGCAGTATTTT; cdr3_aa: CASSPISVETDTQYF; clone_size: many; j_call: TRBJ2-3; d_call: -; v_call: TRBV9; cdr3_length: 15
cdr3_nt: TGTGCCAGCAGTTTCGTGGAAAAGCAGTACTTC; cdr3_aa: CASSFVEKQYF; clone_size: -; j_call: TRBJ2-7; d_call: -; v_call: TRBV27; cdr3_length: 11
cdr3_nt: TGTGCCAGCAGCTTAGCCACAGGGTTAGCAGGCACAGATACGCAGTATTTT; cdr3_aa: CASSLATGLAGTDTQYF; clone_size: many; j_call: TRBJ2-3; d_call: -; v_call: TRBV7-9; cdr3_length: 17
cdr3_nt: TGTGCCAGCAGCTTAGTTTTAGTTGGAGGAACTGAAGCTTTCTTT; cdr3_aa: CASSLVLVGGTEAFF; clone_size: many; j_call: TRBJ1-1; d_call: -; v_call: TRBV7-9; cdr3_length: 15